These T cell receptor beta chains were read from a single sample in a study of cytomegalovirus exposure and HLA in healthy donors. Sequencing used immunoSEQ multiplex PCR; TCRdb keeps in-frame clones, though not all of them. Seen in this sample are roughly 75,000 clones; the ten most common clones hold approximately 5%. The specimen sequenced was PBMCs. Source of these receptors: a man aged 40-49 years in good health and CMV-seronegative. The CDR3 runs from the conserved cysteine through the conserved F or W. D genes are given only for firm matches.

TRBJ2-6 TRBV5-6 TRBD1 TGTGCCAGCAGGCGAGGGGACAGGACCTTATGGGGGGCCAACGTCCTGACTTTC CASRRGDRTLWGANVLTF
TRBJ1-5 TRBV7-2 TRBD1 TGTGCCAGCAGCCCACAGACAGGGTCAAATCAGCCCCAGCATTTT CASSPQTGSNQPQHF
TRBJ2-1 TRBV29-1 . TGCAGCGTTGAGGGAGATTTCAACTACAATGAGCAGTTCTTC CSVEGDFNYNEQFF
TRBJ2-2 TRBV6-5 . TGTGCCAGCAGTTACTCCTTGGACTATACCGGGGAGCTGTTTTTT CASSYSLDYTGELFF
TRBJ2-1 TRBV27 TRBD1 TGTGCCAGCAGTTTATCGGACAGGGCGGGTGAGCAGTTCTTC CASSLSDRAGEQFF
TRBJ2-3 TRBV27 . TGTGCCAGCAGTTTCGAGCGAGCTTGGGGCACAGATACGCAGTATTTT CASSFERAWGTDTQYF
TRBJ1-2 TRBV27 TRBD1 TGTGCCAGCAGTTTTCGACAGGGGGCCTGGGGCTACACCTTC CASSFRQGAWGYTF
TRBJ2-7 TRBV5-1 . TGCGCCAGCAGCCCGCCCAGTAATGGTCCCTCCTACGAGCAGTACTTC CASSPPSNGPSYEQYF
TRBJ2-1 TRBV30 . TGTGCCTGGGGCAGTGGGCGGGCCGATGAGCAGTTCTTC CAWGSGRADEQFF
TRBJ2-7 TRBV7-2 TRBD2 TGTGCCAGCAGTTTGTCAGCGGGACTCTCCTACGAGCAGTACTTC CASSLSAGLSYEQYF
TRBJ1-1 TRBV15 . TGTGCCACCAGAAGTGACAGCCAGAACACTGAAGCTTTCTTT CATRSDSQNTEAFF
TRBJ1-2 TRBV19 TRBD1 TGTGCCAGTAGTGACAGGGGTTTAAGCTACACCTTC CASSDRGLSYTF
TRBJ2-1 TRBV9 TRBD2 TGTGCCAGCAGCTCATCACTAGCGGGAGGGTACAATGAGCAGTTCTTC CASSSSLAGGYNEQFF
TRBJ2-7 TRBV7-9 TRBD1 TGTGCCAGCAGCTGGGGGACAGCTACGCTATCCTACGAGCAGTACTTC CASSWGTATLSYEQYF
TRBJ2-1 TRBV5-1 TRBD1 TGCGCCAGCAGCGAGGGGACAGGGCCCTACAATGAGCAGTTCTTC CASSEGTGPYNEQFF
TRBJ1-3 TRBV7-9 . TGTGCCAGCAGCTTAGACAGCGGCACTGGAAACACCATATATTTT CASSLDSGTGNTIYF
TRBJ2-7 TRBV5-1 TRBD1 TGCGCCAGCAGCCGTCCCGGGACAGGGGCCGAGCAGTACTTC CASSRPGTGAEQYF
TRBJ1-5 TRBV7-2 TRBD1 TGTGCCAGCAGCATTAGACAGGGTGGCAATCAGCCCCAGCATTTT CASSIRQGGNQPQHF
TRBJ1-6 TRBV2 . TGTGCCAGCAGTGAAACGGGGGGAGGCTCACCCCTCCACTTT CASSETGGGSPLHF
TRBJ1-1 TRBV6-1 TRBD1 TGTGCCAGCAGTAGGACAGGCATGAACACTGAAGCTTTCTTT CASSRTGMNTEAFF
TRBJ2-7 TRBV7-2 TRBD1 TGTGCCAGCAGGGCTCGACAGGGAAGCTACGAGCAGTACTTC CASRARQGSYEQYF
TRBJ1-4 TRBV7-9 . TGTGCCAGCAGCTTCCTATTGAATGAAAAACTGTTTTTT CASSFLLNEKLFF
TRBJ2-7 TRBV6-4 TRBD2 TGTGCCAGCGGCAGACTAGCGGGAGACTACGAGCAGTACTTC CASGRLAGDYEQYF
TRBJ2-3 TRBV27 TRBD1 TGTGCCAGCAGTTTATCTATGCCGGGACAGGGATTGGCAGATACGCAGTATTTT CASSLSMPGQGLADTQYF
TRBJ2-7 TRBV7-2 TRBD2 TGTGCCAGCAGCAACTTGGCGGGGGGGATCGAGGGGGAGCAGTACTTC CASSNLAGGIEGEQYF
TRBJ1-5 TRBV30 . TGTGCCTGGAGAGACATCGGGAGCGATCAGCCCCAGCATTTT CAWRDIGSDQPQHF
TRBJ2-5 TRBV2 TRBD2 TGTGCCAGCAGTGATGGACTAGCGGGACAAGAGACCCAGTACTTC CASSDGLAGQETQYF
TRBJ1-6 TRBV14 . TGTGCCAGCAGCCAAGTTAACAGTCAAAATTCACCCCTCCACTTT CASSQVNSQNSPLHF
TRBJ1-2 TRBV29-1 . TGCAGCGTTGCTGACCAGGTCGGCTATGGCTACACCTTC CSVADQVGYGYTF
TRBJ1-5 TRBV10-2 . TGCGCCAGCAGACCGGGACACAATCAGCCCCAGCATTTT CASRPGHNQPQHF
TRBJ2-7 TRBV27 TRBD1 TGTGCCAGCAGTCCATGGACAGGGAGGTACGAGCAGTACTTC CASSPWTGRYEQYF
TRBJ1-1 TRBV27 . TGTGCCAGCAGTTTATCATCAGGGATAGGTGAAGCTTTCTTT CASSLSSGIGEAFF
TRBJ2-5 TRBV5-1 . TGCGCCAGCAGCCTGACGGGGGAGACCCAGTACTTC CASSLTGETQYF
TRBJ1-2 TRBV7-2 . TGTGCCAGCAGCGGTCACAGGGAGTATGGCTACACCTTC CASSGHREYGYTF
TRBJ2-7 TRBV5-1 TRBD2 TGCGCCAGCAGCTCGGGACTAGCGGGGGGTGGTGAGCAGTACTTC CASSSGLAGGGEQYF
TRBJ2-7 TRBV5-1 . TGCGCCAGCAGCTTGGCCGACGGGGGGCACGAGCAGTACTTC CASSLADGGHEQYF
TRBJ2-7 TRBV6-5 TRBD1 TGTGCCAGCAGCCTTCGGACAGGGCAGCAGTACTTC CASSLRTGQQYF
TRBJ1-2 TRBV5-1 . TGCGCCAGCAGCTTGGGACCTCCCGGAGGCTATGGCTACACCTTC CASSLGPPGGYGYTF
TRBJ2-7 TRBV30 TRBD2 TGTGCCTGGAGTAAAAGGGACTATATCTACGAGCAGTACTTC CAWSKRDYIYEQYF
TRBJ2-3 TRBV18 . TGTGCCAGCTCACCAGGAGACTCACCTAACACAGATACGCAGTATTTT CASSPGDSPNTDTQYF
TRBJ2-7 TRBV19 TRBD2 TGTGCCAGTAGTATCTCAACTAGCGACTACGAGCAGTACTTC CASSISTSDYEQYF